What follows are 23 T cell receptor beta chains derived from one specimen sequenced in a study of blood T cell repertoires in COVID-19. The assay was immunoSEQ multiplex PCR, and TCRdb's table has in-frame clones only and misses some. Of approximately 200,000 clones listed, 85% are singletons. The specimen sequenced was PBMCs or T cells enriched from blood (not recorded which). The receptors derive from a man aged 40-49 years who had recovered from COVID-19.

The V gene is TRBV5-1, the J gene TRBJ1-1; D is unresolved. The CDR3 covers 13 residues. Germline values: CDR1 SGHRS, CDR2 YFSETQ. Trimming stripped 3 bases from V and 5 bases from J, with 11 bases between. The CDR3 reads CASSYGMGTEAFF. In nucleotides, the CDR3 is TGCGCCAGCAGCTACGGGATGGGGACTGAAGCTTTCTTT.

This clone was counted a few times. The chain carries TRBV11-1 and TRBJ2-1, with D possibly TRBD2 on 6 matching bases. Between the trimmed V and J ends, which lost 0 bases and 4 bases, there was a span of 13 bases. The CDR3 consists of 16 residues. Germline loops: CDR1 SGHAT, CDR2 FQDESV (reference sequence). The CDR3 reads CASSLAGGLLYNEQFF. The CDR3 coding sequence is TGTGCCAGCAGCTTAGCCGGGGGACTCCTATACAATGAGCAGTTCTTC. The whole variable domain, remainder taken from reference TRBV11-1 and TRBJ2-1, is EAEVAQSPRYKITEKSQAVAFWCDPISGHATLYWYRQILGQGPELLVQFQDESVVDDSQLPKDRFSAERLKGVDSTLKIQPAELGDSAMYLCASSLAGGLLYNEQFFGPGTRLTVL.

This clone has more than one count but fewer than ten. Its ends do not fully match the called genes, so a read error is possible. In nucleotides, the CDR3 is TGTGCCAGCAGCAAGTGGGGCGACTCCAACAATGAGCAGTTCTTC. It encodes CASSKWGDSNNEQFF. This chain joins TRBV6-5 and TRBJ2-1; possibly TRBD1 for D (5 bases). From germline, CDR1 is MNHEY and CDR2 SVGAGI. This CDR3 has 15 residues.

The V gene is TRBV7-9, the J gene TRBJ2-1; weak D call: TRBD2 (5 bases). Trimming took 8 bases from V and 7 from J, leaving 12 bases between them. This CDR3 has 12 residues. CDR1 and CDR2 from the germline V gene are SEHNR and FQNEAQ (reference sequence). The CDR3 sequence is CASEGLGNEQFF. The CDR3, as DNA: TGTGCCAGCGAGGGTCTTGGGAATGAGCAGTTCTTC.

The chain couples TRBV7-2 to TRBJ2-2; the D gene is possibly TRBD2 (5 bases). The CDR3 is made up of 13 amino acids. CDR1 SGHTA and CDR2 FQGNSA come from the germline V gene. Trimming left V 4 bases short and J 6 bases short, with 9 bases between. The DNA of the CDR3 is TGTGCCAGCAGCTCCACTAGATCCGGGGAGCTGTTTTTT. Amino acid sequence: CASSSTRSGELFF.

On this clone: A much larger clone sits a single nucleotide away, making a read error possible. The rearrangement links TRBV12-3 or TRBV12-4 to TRBJ2-7; 7 positions match TRBD2. Trimming cost V 6 bases and J 0 bases; bases outside gene matches: 2. The CDR3 loop spans 13 amino acids. The CDR3 loop reads CASSRGSSYEQYF. The CDR3 DNA reads TGTGCCAGCAGCCGCGGGAGCTCCTACGAGCAGTACTTC.

This clone has just one count. V and J are TRBV27 and TRBJ2-1, with a possible D match to TRBD1 (6 bases). Germline CDR1 is MNHEY and CDR2 is SMNVEV (reference sequence). The CDR3 spans 15 residues. V lost 5 bases, J lost 12 bases, and 23 bases lay in between. The CDR3 DNA sequence: TGTGCCAGCAGTCCTCGGACAGAAAGATCTTCTATGCAGTTCTTC. As protein: CASSPRTERSSMQFF.

The V and J genes are TRBV18 and TRBJ1-1, with TRBD1 matching 7 bases. Germline values: CDR1 KGHSH, CDR2 LQKENI. V was clipped by 6 bases and J by 4 bases; unmatched bases: 5. The CDR3 loop spans 13 amino acids. Here the CDR3 DNA reads TGTGCCAGCTCCTCACAGGGGTTCACTGAAGCTTTCTTT. Residues: CASSSQGFTEAFF.

The chain combines TRBV9 with TRBJ2-7; 8 nucleotides line up with TRBD2. Trimming at V came to 0 bases and at J to 3 bases, leaving 5 bases not matched to a gene. CDR3 length: 15 amino acids. CDR1 and CDR2 from the germline V gene are SGDLS and YYNGEE. The CDR3 sequence: CASSVGAGGLYEQYF. DNA for the CDR3: TGTGCCAGCAGCGTAGGGGCGGGAGGACTCTACGAGCAGTACTTC.

The chain links TRBV5-4 to TRBJ2-7, with 7 bases fitting TRBD2. J lost 4 bases, V lost 2 bases, and 6 bases had no gene match. The CDR3 spans 14 residues. Germline loops: CDR1 SGHNT, CDR2 YYREEE (reference sequence). CDR3 residues: CASSFAGVTYEQYF. CDR3 bases: TGTGCCAGCAGCTTTGCGGGGGTCACGTACGAGCAGTACTTC.

This rearrangement joins TRBV11-2 to TRBJ2-1, with TRBD2 matching over 7 bases. Germline CDR1 and CDR2: SGHAT and FQNNGV. CDR3 length equals 15 residues. The V segment lost 3 bases and the J segment 4 bases; nucleotides outside the gene matches: 6. The CDR3: CASSFVGGSYNEQFF. CDR3 nucleotides: TGTGCCAGCAGCTTTGTAGGCGGGAGTTACAATGAGCAGTTCTTC.

The chain employs TRBV9 and TRBJ1-2; no definite D call. This CDR3 has 16 residues. Per the germline V gene, CDR1 is SGDLS and CDR2 is YYNGEE. Trimming took 0 bases from V and 0 from J, leaving 12 bases between them. This chain's CDR3 is CASSVAEGPANYGYTF. CDR3 coding DNA: TGTGCCAGCAGCGTAGCCGAGGGCCCAGCTAACTATGGCTACACCTTC.

This clone was seen just once. The chain couples TRBV7-9 to TRBJ2-1; 7 bases are shared with TRBD1. J was trimmed by 8 bases and V by 4 bases; bases with no gene match: 17. CDR3 size: 17 residues. The germline gives CDR1 SEHNR, CDR2 FQNEAQ (reference sequence). The CDR3 sequence: CASSSDRVGGTEDEQFF. The CDR3 DNA sequence: TGTGCCAGCAGCTCCGACAGGGTTGGGGGCACTGAGGATGAGCAGTTCTTC.

V usage is TRBV7-2 and J usage is TRBJ2-7; no reliable D call. V dropped 5 bases and J dropped 4 bases, with 15 bases sitting between them. This CDR3 region has 14 residues. Germline V gene data show CDR1 as SGHTA and CDR2 as FQGNSA. As DNA, the CDR3 is TGTGCCAGCAGCCTTAGCCATGGCTCTTACGAGCAGTACTTC. It specifies CASSLSHGSYEQYF.

The chain has TRBV19 and TRBJ1-3, with TRBD1 identical over 7 bases. This CDR3 is built from 13 residues. Germline-derived CDR1 and CDR2 are LNHDA and SQIVND (reference sequence). The J segment lost 2 bases and the V segment lost 9 bases, leaving 4 bases of the junction unmatched. CDR3: CASRQGPGNTIYF. CDR3 DNA sequence: TGTGCCAGCAGACAGGGCCCTGGAAACACCATATATTTT.

V usage is TRBV10-3 and J usage is TRBJ2-1, with a tentative D call TRBD2 (5 bases). Germline values: CDR1 ENHRY, CDR2 SYGVKD. V dropped 6 bases and J dropped 3 bases, with 12 bases sitting between them. This CDR3 spans 14 amino acids. CDR3 sequence: CAISIGLSYNEQFF. Here the CDR3 DNA reads TGTGCCATCAGCATCGGACTTAGCTACAATGAGCAGTTCTTC.

This sequence joins TRBV9 and TRBJ2-3; 7 nucleotides align to TRBD1. V lost 4 bases to trimming and J lost 1 base; unmatched junction nucleotides: 6. The CDR3 has 15 amino acids. Germline V gene lookup returns CDR1 SGDLS and CDR2 YYNGEE. The CDR3 here is CASSLYGTGTDTQYF. The CDR3 DNA reads as TGTGCCAGCAGCCTATACGGGACAGGCACAGATACGCAGTATTTT. Looking up the rest from reference TRBV9 and TRBJ2-3 gives the full variable domain: DSGVTQTPKHLITATGQRVTLRCSPRSGDLSVYWYQQSLDQGLQFLIQYYNGEERAKGNILERFSAQQFPDLHSELNLSSLELGDSALYFCASSLYGTGTDTQYFGPGTRLTVL.

This chain uses TRBV2 with TRBJ1-1; perhaps TRBD1 as D (5 bases). Trimming removed 6 bases from V and 5 bases from J, with 16 bases in between. Per germline, CDR1 SNHLY and CDR2 FYNNEI. The CDR3 covers 14 residues. The CDR3, as DNA: TGTGCCAGCAGGGGAGGGGCTGCTGGGACTGAAGCTTTCTTT. It specifies CASRGGAAGTEAFF. Together with reference TRBV2 and TRBJ1-1, the CDR3 gives the full variable domain: EPEVTQTPSHQVTQMGQEVILRCVPISNHLYFYWYRQILGQKVEFLVSFYNNEISEKSEIFDDQFSVERPDGSNFTLKIRSTKLEDSAMYFCASRGGAAGTEAFFGQGTRLTVV.

This rearrangement joins TRBV5-4 to TRBJ2-5; D is perhaps TRBD1 (6 bases). The germline CDR1 and CDR2 sequences are SGHNT and YYREEE (reference sequence). The CDR3 loop spans 14 amino acids. Trimming stripped 3 bases from V and 3 bases from J, with 12 bases between. The CDR3 DNA sequence: TGTGCCAGCAGCTATTTAGGGGGAAAAGAGACCCAGTACTTC. Translating it yields CASSYLGGKETQYF.

About this clone: Other DNA sequences in the sample encode the same CDR3. The rearrangement links TRBV4-2 to TRBJ1-1; D is perhaps TRBD1 (5 bases). Germline loops: CDR1 LGHNA, CDR2 YNFKEQ. Trimming removed 1 base from V and 0 bases from J, with 12 bases in between. The CDR3 covers 16 residues. The CDR3 region is CASSQVGGLVNTEAFF. The CDR3 region has the DNA TGTGCCAGCAGCCAAGTGGGGGGATTGGTGAACACTGAAGCTTTCTTT.

This clone ranks as hyperexpanded (1% or more). The chain is built from TRBV28 and TRBJ1-2; D might be TRBD1 (6 bases). The length of the CDR3 is 12 residues. Germline-derived CDR1 and CDR2 are MDHEN and SYDVKM. Trimming pared 4 bases from V and 8 bases from J, leaving 11 bases between. In DNA form, the CDR3 reads TGTGCCAGCAGTTCGGACAGAGCCGGCTACACCTTC. Its translation: CASSSDRAGYTF.

V is TRBV7-8 and J is TRBJ2-2, with TRBD2 identical over 9 bases. Per germline, CDR1 SGHVS and CDR2 FQNEAQ. This CDR3 contains 18 residues. V lost 5 bases, J lost 0 bases, and 10 bases stayed unmatched. DNA of the CDR3: TGTGCCAGCAGCGAGGGAGAAAGGACTAGCGCGAACACCGGGGAGCTGTTTTTT. It codes for CASSEGERTSANTGELFF.

V and J are TRBV9 and TRBJ1-1, with D perhaps TRBD1 (5 bases). Germline CDR1 reads SGDLS; CDR2 reads YYNGEE. Trimming removed 3 bases from V and 1 base from J, with 7 bases in between. This CDR3 is built from 13 residues. The CDR3 spells CASSDGQNTEAFF. CDR3 in DNA: TGTGCCAGCAGCGACGGACAGAACACTGAAGCTTTCTTT.